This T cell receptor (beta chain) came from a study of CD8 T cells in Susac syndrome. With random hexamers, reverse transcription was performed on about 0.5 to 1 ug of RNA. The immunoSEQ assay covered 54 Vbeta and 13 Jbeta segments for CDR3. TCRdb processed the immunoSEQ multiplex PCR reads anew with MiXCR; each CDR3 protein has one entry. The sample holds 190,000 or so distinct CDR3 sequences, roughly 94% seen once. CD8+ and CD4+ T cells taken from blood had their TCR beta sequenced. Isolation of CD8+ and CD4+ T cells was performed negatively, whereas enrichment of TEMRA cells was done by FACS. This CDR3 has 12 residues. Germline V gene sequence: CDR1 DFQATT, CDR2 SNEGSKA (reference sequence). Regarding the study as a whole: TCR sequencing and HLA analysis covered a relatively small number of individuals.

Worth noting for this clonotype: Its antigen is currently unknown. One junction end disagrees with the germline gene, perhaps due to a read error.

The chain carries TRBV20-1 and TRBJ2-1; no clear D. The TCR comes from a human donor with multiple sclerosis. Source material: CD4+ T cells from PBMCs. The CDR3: CSATMPGLDIGF. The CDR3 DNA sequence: TGCAGTGCTACTATGCCCGGGCTAGATATAGGCTTC.